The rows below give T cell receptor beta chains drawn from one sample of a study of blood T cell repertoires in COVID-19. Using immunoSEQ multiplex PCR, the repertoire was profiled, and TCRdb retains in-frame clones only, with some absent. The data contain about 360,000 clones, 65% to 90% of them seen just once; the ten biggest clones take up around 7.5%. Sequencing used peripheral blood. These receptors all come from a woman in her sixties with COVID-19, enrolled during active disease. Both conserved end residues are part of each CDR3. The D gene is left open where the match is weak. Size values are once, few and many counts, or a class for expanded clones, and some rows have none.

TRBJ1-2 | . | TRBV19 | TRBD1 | CASSTGQGSGYTF | TGTGCCAGTAGTACGGGACAGGGAAGCGGCTACACCTTC
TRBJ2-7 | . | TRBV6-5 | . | CASSYTWTPSSYEQYF | TGTGCCAGCAGTTATACCTGGACACCGAGCTCCTACGAGCAGTACTTC
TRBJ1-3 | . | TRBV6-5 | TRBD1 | CASSRDRGDTIYF | TGTGCCAGCAGTCGGGACAGGGGGGACACCATATATTTT
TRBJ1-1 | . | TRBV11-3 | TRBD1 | CASSSARDRGTEAFF | TGTGCCAGCAGCTCTGCTAGGGACAGGGGCACTGAAGCTTTCTTT
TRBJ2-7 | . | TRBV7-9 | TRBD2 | CASSSTSQRGGIEQYF | TGTGCCAGCAGCTCAACCTCCCAGCGGGGGGGAATCGAGCAGTACTTC
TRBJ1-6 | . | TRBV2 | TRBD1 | CASRDRTGYSPLHF | TGTGCCAGCAGGGATCGGACAGGGTATTCACCCCTCCACTTT
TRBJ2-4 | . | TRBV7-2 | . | CASSLSGQKNIQYF | TGTGCCAGCAGCCTCAGTGGGCAGAAAAACATTCAGTACTTC
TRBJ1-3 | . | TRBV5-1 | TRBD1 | CASSGTGAGNTIYF | TGCGCCAGCAGTGGGACAGGGGCAGGAAACACCATATATTTT
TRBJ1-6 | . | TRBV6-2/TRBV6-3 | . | CASSYAGAPLHF | TGTGCCAGCAGTTATGCGGGAGCACCCCTCCACTTT
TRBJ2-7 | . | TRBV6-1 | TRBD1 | CATKGPGGQGNEQYF | TGTGCCACCAAAGGGCCGGGGGGACAGGGCAACGAGCAGTACTTC
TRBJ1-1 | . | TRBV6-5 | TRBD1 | CASSRDRGNTEAFF | TGTGCCAGCAGCCGGGACAGGGGGAACACTGAAGCTTTCTTT
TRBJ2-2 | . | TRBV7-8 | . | CASGSQGNTGELFF | TGTGCCAGCGGAAGTCAGGGGAACACCGGGGAGCTGTTTTTT
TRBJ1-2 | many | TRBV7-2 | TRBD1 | CASRRDRRVYGYTF | TGTGCCAGCAGACGGGACAGGCGGGTCTATGGCTACACCTTC
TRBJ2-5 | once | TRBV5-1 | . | CASSPTAGPLQQETQYF | TGCGCCAGCAGCCCCACCGCAGGCCCCTTGCAACAAGAGACCCAGTACTTC
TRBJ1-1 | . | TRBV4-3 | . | CASSRGRGGDTEAFF | TGCGCCAGCAGCCGTGGAAGGGGTGGAGACACTGAAGCTTTCTTT
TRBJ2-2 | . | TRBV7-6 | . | CASSLAVGGGELFF | TGTGCCAGCAGCTTAGCTGTTGGAGGCGGGGAGCTGTTTTTT
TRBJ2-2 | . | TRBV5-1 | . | CASSTAAAEMAGELFF | TGCGCCAGCAGCACTGCGGCAGCGGAGATGGCCGGGGAGCTGTTTTTT
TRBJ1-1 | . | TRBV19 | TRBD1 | CASRDRADTEAFF | TGTGCCAGCCGGGACAGGGCGGACACTGAAGCTTTCTTT
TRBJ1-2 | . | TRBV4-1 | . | CASSQRAGRDDYGYTF | TGCGCCAGCAGCCAAAGGGCGGGGCGAGACGACTATGGCTACACCTTC
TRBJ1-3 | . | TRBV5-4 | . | CASSQKIGGGNTIYF | TGTGCCAGCAGTCAAAAAATCGGTGGTGGAAACACCATATATTTT
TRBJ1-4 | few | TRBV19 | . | CASSRSGTNEKLFF | TGTGCCAGTAGTAGGTCAGGAACTAATGAAAAACTGTTTTTT
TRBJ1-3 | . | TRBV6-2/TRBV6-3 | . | CASSYSPSSGNTIYF | TGTGCCAGCAGTTACAGTCCGAGCTCTGGAAACACCATATATTTT
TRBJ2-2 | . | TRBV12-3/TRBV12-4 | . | CASILISGELFF | TGTGCCAGCATTCTAATATCGGGGGAGCTGTTTTTT
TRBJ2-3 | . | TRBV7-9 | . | CASSNTRGAGTDTQYF | TGTGCCAGCAGCAATACACGGGGGGCTGGCACAGATACGCAGTATTTT